Listed below are T cell receptor beta chains from one sample, sequenced in a study of OX40 agonist ivuxolimab in advanced cancers. Some clones are missing from TCRdb's copy, which holds only in-frame ones; the method was immunoSEQ multiplex PCR. The profile shows some 39,000 clones, roughly 77% of them singletons. Sequences were derived from CD4+ or CD8+ T cells sorted from blood, sampled in a trial of the OX40 agonist ivuxolimab. Every receptor here comes from an adult with an advanced solid tumor such as melanoma, head and neck, liver or kidney cancer. Each CDR3 is given with its conserved first and last residue. D genes are given only for firm matches. Clone size is not always given. Where it is, it says once, few, many or a class for expanded clones.

v_gene	abundance	d_gene	j_gene	CDR3aa	CDR3nt
TRBV30	NA	NA	TRBJ2-7	CAWRATTGGHLNEQYF	TGTGCCTGGAGGGCTACGACAGGAGGACATCTCAACGAGCAGTACTTC
TRBV4-2	few	NA	TRBJ1-3	CATARGSSGNTIYF	TGTGCCACCGCGAGGGGGTCATCCGGAAACACCATATATTTT
TRBV7-2	NA	TRBD2	TRBJ2-1	CASSLAGTSGGDEQFF	TGTGCCAGCAGCTTAGCCGGGACTAGCGGGGGGGATGAGCAGTTCTTC
TRBV6-5	NA	NA	TRBJ1-6	CASSGSSGPNSPLHF	TGTGCCAGCAGTGGGTCTTCCGGGCCCAATTCACCCCTCCACTTT
TRBV5-1	NA	NA	TRBJ1-2	CASRDGGLVGYTF	TGCGCCAGCCGGGACGGGGGGTTGGTTGGCTACACCTTC
TRBV2	NA	NA	TRBJ2-2	CASSEMRSGELFF	TGTGCCAGCAGTGAGATGCGCAGCGGGGAGCTGTTTTTT
TRBV5-4	few	NA	TRBJ1-1	CASSLWGAGSEAFF	TGTGCCAGCAGCTTATGGGGGGCGGGTTCTGAAGCTTTCTTT
TRBV5-6	NA	NA	TRBJ1-1	CASSPLGPANTEAFF	TGTGCCAGCAGCCCACTTGGACCAGCGAACACTGAAGCTTTCTTT
TRBV10-1	NA	NA	TRBJ2-3	CASSELASDTDTQYF	TGCGCCAGCAGTGAGTTGGCTAGCGACACAGATACGCAGTATTTT
TRBV5-1	NA	NA	TRBJ1-3	CASSLSSPGNTIYF	TGCGCCAGCAGCTTGAGTAGTCCGGGAAACACCATATATTTT
TRBV11-2	NA	TRBD1	TRBJ1-2	CASSLGDSSNGGYTF	TGTGCCAGCAGCTTAGGGGACAGCTCAAATGGGGGCTACACCTTC
TRBV27	NA	TRBD1	TRBJ1-1	CASSRNRGTEAFF	TGTGCCAGCAGTCGCAACAGGGGGACTGAAGCTTTCTTT
TRBV9	NA	NA	TRBJ2-1	CASNDNPQGYNEQFF	TGTGCCAGCAACGATAATCCTCAGGGCTACAATGAGCAGTTCTTC
TRBV11-3	NA	TRBD2	TRBJ2-1	CASSRSGDYNEQFF	TGTGCCAGCAGCAGAAGCGGGGACTACAATGAGCAGTTCTTC
TRBV6-5	NA	NA	TRBJ2-3	CASSYQRRDTQYF	TGTGCCAGCAGTTACCAGCGGAGAGATACGCAGTATTTT
TRBV27	NA	TRBD1	TRBJ1-5	CASKGQDSGIGNQPQHF	TGTGCCAGTAAGGGACAGGACAGCGGAATAGGCAATCAGCCCCAGCATTTT
TRBV28	NA	NA	TRBJ2-6	CASSLIRGANVLTF	TGTGCCAGCAGTTTAATCCGTGGGGCCAACGTCCTGACTTTC
TRBV18	NA	NA	TRBJ1-6	CASSHRDASSYNSPLHF	TGTGCCAGCTCCCACAGGGACGCAAGCTCCTATAATTCACCCCTCCACTTT
TRBV5-1	NA	NA	TRBJ1-2	CASSYSRDTPYGYTF	TGCGCCAGCAGCTATTCCCGGGACACCCCCTATGGCTACACCTTC
TRBV28	NA	NA	TRBJ2-7	CASSLSAYEQYF	TGTGCCAGCAGTCTCTCAGCCTACGAGCAGTACTTC
TRBV6-1	NA	NA	TRBJ2-5	CASSELLLETQYF	TGTGCCAGCAGTGAACTGCTTTTGGAGACCCAGTACTTC
TRBV10-3	NA	TRBD1	TRBJ1-1	CAISARGHTEAFF	TGTGCCATCAGTGCGAGGGGGCACACTGAAGCTTTCTTT
TRBV11-3	NA	NA	TRBJ1-1	CASSLGKNTEAFF	TGTGCCAGCAGCTTAGGGAAGAACACTGAAGCTTTCTTT
TRBV18	NA	TRBD2	TRBJ2-7	CASSPMGTSGGSSYEQYF	TGTGCCAGCTCACCAATGGGGACTAGCGGGGGATCGTCCTACGAGCAGTACTTC
TRBV2	few	NA	TRBJ2-5	CASRNPGETQYF	TGTGCCAGCAGGAACCCTGGAGAGACCCAGTACTTC
TRBV7-9	NA	NA	TRBJ2-7	CASSSGDPGSYEQYF	TGTGCCAGCAGCTCTGGAGACCCAGGCTCCTACGAGCAGTACTTC
TRBV7-2	NA	TRBD1	TRBJ1-5	CASSLRQGISNQPQHF	TGTGCCAGCAGCTTACGACAGGGGATAAGCAATCAGCCCCAGCATTTT
TRBV6-6	NA	NA	TRBJ2-2	CASSYPRGSGELFF	TGTGCCAGCAGTTACCCCCGAGGGAGCGGGGAGCTGTTTTTT
TRBV27	NA	TRBD1	TRBJ1-1	CASSFPAGTGKAFF	TGTGCCAGCAGTTTCCCTGCCGGGACAGGGAAAGCTTTCTTT
TRBV28	NA	TRBD1	TRBJ2-4	CASSKGQGANIQYF	TGTGCCAGCAGCAAGGGACAGGGGGCAAACATTCAGTACTTC
TRBV6-1	NA	NA	TRBJ1-4	CASSVGEKLFF	TGTGCCAGCTCAGTTGGTGAAAAACTGTTTTTT
TRBV27	NA	NA	TRBJ2-3	CASSVTNLPGAGTQYF	TGTGCCAGCAGCGTCACCAACCTACCGGGTGCGGGTACGCAGTATTTT
TRBV5-1	NA	TRBD1	TRBJ2-7	CASRLGTDSREQYF	TGCGCCAGCAGACTTGGGACAGATAGTCGGGAGCAGTACTTC
TRBV2	once	NA	TRBJ2-2	CASRDPPGELFF	TGTGCCAGCAGGGACCCGCCCGGGGAGCTGTTTTTT
TRBV21-1	medium-sized	NA	TRBJ1-5	CASTRDGRMNQPQHF	TGTGCCAGCACTCGGGACGGGCGAATGAATCAGCCCCAGCATTTT
TRBV29-1	NA	TRBD1	TRBJ1-6	CSARQGRNSPLHF	TGCAGCGCCAGACAGGGGAGGAATTCACCCCTCCACTTT
TRBV19	few	TRBD2	TRBJ2-3	CASSIRGGGSTDTQYF	TGTGCCAGTAGTATAAGGGGCGGGGGAAGCACAGATACGCAGTATTTT
TRBV9	NA	NA	TRBJ1-4	CASSPRGERKKLFF	TGTGCCAGCAGCCCCCGGGGGGAAAGGAAAAAACTGTTTTTT
TRBV6-6	NA	NA	TRBJ1-5	CASSYNRNQPQHF	TGTGCCAGCAGTTACAACCGAAATCAGCCCCAGCATTTT
TRBV7-9	NA	TRBD1	TRBJ2-7	CASSPGTGGPISYEQYF	TGTGCCAGCAGCCCCGGGACAGGAGGGCCGATCTCCTACGAGCAGTACTTC
TRBV28	NA	TRBD2	TRBJ2-5	CASKGGSGGRETQYF	TGTGCCAGCAAGGGGGGTAGCGGGGGCCGGGAGACCCAGTACTTC
TRBV7-9	NA	NA	TRBJ1-3	CASSLNTLGNTIYF	TGTGCCAGCAGCTTGAACACGTTGGGAAACACCATATATTTT
TRBV5-1	NA	NA	TRBJ1-4	CASSYNGATNEKLFF	TGCGCCAGCAGCTACAACGGTGCAACTAATGAAAAACTGTTTTTT
TRBV28	NA	NA	TRBJ1-1	CASKEEARNTEAFF	TGTGCCAGCAAAGAGGAGGCAAGGAACACTGAAGCTTTCTTT
TRBV6-5	NA	NA	TRBJ1-6	CASSYGRGSPLHF	TGTGCCAGCAGTTACGGGCGTGGTTCACCCCTCCACTTT
TRBV28	NA	TRBD2	TRBJ2-1	CASSRLAGSSYNEQFF	TGTGCCAGCAGCCGACTAGCGGGGAGCTCCTACAATGAGCAGTTCTTC
TRBV7-2	NA	NA	TRBJ1-1	CASSRRGGSEAFF	TGTGCCAGCAGTCGCAGGGGAGGGAGTGAAGCTTTCTTT
TRBV30	NA	TRBD1	TRBJ1-1	CAWKSGGMNTEAFF	TGTGCCTGGAAGTCAGGGGGTATGAACACTGAAGCTTTCTTT
TRBV5-6	NA	NA	TRBJ2-3	CASSPLGPTDTQYF	TGTGCCAGCAGCCCCCTGGGCCCCACAGATACGCAGTATTTT
TRBV7-9	NA	TRBD1	TRBJ1-6	CASRSTGDNSPLHF	TGTGCCAGCAGATCGACAGGGGACAATTCACCCCTCCACTTT
TRBV5-8	NA	NA	TRBJ2-2	CASSPGAPNTGELFF	TGTGCCAGCAGCCCCGGGGCCCCGAACACCGGGGAGCTGTTTTTT
TRBV7-2	NA	NA	TRBJ2-1	CASSLEGWGEQFF	TGTGCCAGCAGCTTAGAGGGGTGGGGTGAGCAGTTCTTC
TRBV11-2	NA	NA	TRBJ1-4	CASSLSGATNEKLFF	TGTGCCAGCAGCCTTTCGGGGGCAACTAATGAAAAACTGTTTTTT
TRBV30	NA	NA	TRBJ1-5	CAWSLGVGLKPQHF	TGTGCCTGGAGTTTGGGGGTCGGCCTGAAGCCCCAGCATTTT
TRBV6-1	NA	TRBD1	TRBJ2-7	CASGRTGGVNEQYF	TGTGCCAGCGGTCGGACAGGGGGCGTGAACGAGCAGTACTTC
TRBV6-6	NA	NA	TRBJ2-5	CASSPRVGQETQYF	TGTGCCAGCAGCCCAAGAGTGGGGCAAGAGACCCAGTACTTC
TRBV27	NA	TRBD1	TRBJ1-5	CASSLGTGTNQPQHF	TGTGCCAGCAGTTTGGGGACAGGGACGAATCAGCCCCAGCATTTT